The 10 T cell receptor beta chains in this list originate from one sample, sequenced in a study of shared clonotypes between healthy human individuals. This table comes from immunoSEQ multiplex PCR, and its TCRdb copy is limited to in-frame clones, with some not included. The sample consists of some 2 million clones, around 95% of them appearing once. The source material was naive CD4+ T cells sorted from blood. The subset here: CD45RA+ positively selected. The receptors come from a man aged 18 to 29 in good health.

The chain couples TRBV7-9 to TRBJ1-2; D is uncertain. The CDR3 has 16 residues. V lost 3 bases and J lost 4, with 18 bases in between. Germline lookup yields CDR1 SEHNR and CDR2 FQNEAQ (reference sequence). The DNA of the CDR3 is TGTGCCAGCAGCTTTAGGAAGGAAGGGCTCAGCTATGGCTACACCTTC. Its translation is CASSFRKEGLSYGYTF.

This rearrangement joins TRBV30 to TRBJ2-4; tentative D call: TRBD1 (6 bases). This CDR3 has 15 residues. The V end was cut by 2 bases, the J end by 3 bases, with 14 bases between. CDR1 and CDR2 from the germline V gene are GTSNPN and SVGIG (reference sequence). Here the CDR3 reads CAWSPQGLGKNIQYF. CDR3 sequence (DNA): TGTGCCTGGAGTCCCCAGGGGTTGGGCAAAAACATTCAGTACTTC.

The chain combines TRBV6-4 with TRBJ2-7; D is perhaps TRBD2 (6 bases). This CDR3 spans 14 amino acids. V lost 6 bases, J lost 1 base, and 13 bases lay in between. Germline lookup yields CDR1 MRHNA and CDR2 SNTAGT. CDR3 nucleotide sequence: TGTGCCAGCAGCCGGGAGATCGGGTCCTACGAGCAGTACTTC. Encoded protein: CASSREIGSYEQYF.

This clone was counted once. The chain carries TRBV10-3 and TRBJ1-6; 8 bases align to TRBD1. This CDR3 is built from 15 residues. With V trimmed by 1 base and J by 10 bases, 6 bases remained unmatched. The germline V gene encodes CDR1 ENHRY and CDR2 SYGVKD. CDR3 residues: CAISELGQGSSPLHF. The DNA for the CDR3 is TGTGCCATCAGTGAGTTAGGACAGGGATCGTCACCCCTCCACTTT.

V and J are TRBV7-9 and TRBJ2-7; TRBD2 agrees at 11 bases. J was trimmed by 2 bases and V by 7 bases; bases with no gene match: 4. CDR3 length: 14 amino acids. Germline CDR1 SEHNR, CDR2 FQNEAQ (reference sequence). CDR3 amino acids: CASTRTSGPYEQYF. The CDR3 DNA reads TGTGCCAGCACCAGGACTAGCGGGCCCTACGAGCAGTACTTC.

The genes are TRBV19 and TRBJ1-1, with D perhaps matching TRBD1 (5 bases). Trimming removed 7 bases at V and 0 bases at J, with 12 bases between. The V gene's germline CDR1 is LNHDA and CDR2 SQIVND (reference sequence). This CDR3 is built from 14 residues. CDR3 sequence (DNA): TGTGCCAGTACCTTTGAGGGGCTGAACACTGAAGCTTTCTTT. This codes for CASTFEGLNTEAFF.

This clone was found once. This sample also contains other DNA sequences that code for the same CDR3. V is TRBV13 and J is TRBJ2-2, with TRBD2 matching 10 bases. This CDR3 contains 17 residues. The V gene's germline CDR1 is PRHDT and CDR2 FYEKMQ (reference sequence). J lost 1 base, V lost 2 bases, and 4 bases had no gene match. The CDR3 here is CASSLRRLAGNTGELFF. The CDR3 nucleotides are TGTGCCAGCAGCTTACGCCGACTAGCGGGGAACACCGGGGAGCTGTTTTTT. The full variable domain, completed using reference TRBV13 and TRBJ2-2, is AAGVIQSPRHLIKEKRETATLKCYPIPRHDTVYWYQQGPGQDPQFLISFYEKMQSDKGSIPDRFSAQQFSDYHSELNMSSLELGDSALYFCASSLRRLAGNTGELFFGEGSRLTVL.

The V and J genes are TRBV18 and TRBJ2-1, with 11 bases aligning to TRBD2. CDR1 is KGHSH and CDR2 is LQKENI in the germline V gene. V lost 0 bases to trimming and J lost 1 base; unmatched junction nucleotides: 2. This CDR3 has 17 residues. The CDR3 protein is CASSPPGLAVSYNEQFF. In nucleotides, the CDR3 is TGTGCCAGCTCACCACCGGGACTAGCGGTATCCTACAATGAGCAGTTCTTC.

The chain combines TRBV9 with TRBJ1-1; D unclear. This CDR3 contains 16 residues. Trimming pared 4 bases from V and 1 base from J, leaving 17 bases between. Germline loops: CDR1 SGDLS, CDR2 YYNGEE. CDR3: CASSSPVGQTNTEAFF. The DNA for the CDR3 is TGTGCCAGCAGCTCCCCCGTAGGGCAGACGAACACTGAAGCTTTCTTT.

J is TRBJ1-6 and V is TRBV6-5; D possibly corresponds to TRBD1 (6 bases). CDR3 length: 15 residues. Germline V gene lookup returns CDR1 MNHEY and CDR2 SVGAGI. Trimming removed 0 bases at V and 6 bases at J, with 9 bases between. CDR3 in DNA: TGTGCCAGCAGTTACTCAGGGACAATTAATTCACCCCTCCACTTT. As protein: CASSYSGTINSPLHF.